The clone carrying this T cell receptor (beta chain) was found many times. The sample originates from a study of T-cell reconstitution after alpha-beta-depleted transplantation in children. Unique molecular identifiers were used to barcode this TCRbeta library. TCRdb called the PCR reads again in MiXCR, with one record for every CDR3 protein. The sample has some 70,000 distinct CDR3 sequences, about 7% seen once. Germline lookup yields CDR1 SNHLY and CDR2 FYNNEI. The CDR3 extends over 17 amino acids. The V segment lost 1 base and the J segment 3 bases; nucleotides outside the gene matches: 10. This clonotype originated in a human donor who donated a stem cell graft to a child with acute lymphoblastic leukemia. The J gene is TRBJ2-7, the V gene TRBV2, with TRBD2 matching over 9 bases. This specimen was PBMCs from the stem cell graft donor, taken from the stem cell graft. CDR3 DNA: TGTGCCAGCAGTGAAGAGGCCTCAGCGGGGGGTTTCTACGAGCAGTACTTC. Translating gives CASSEEASAGGFYEQYF.